Shown below are 6 T cell receptor beta chains from a single sample sequenced in a study of T cells in Graves' hyperthyroidism and ophthalmopathy. RNA transcripts were the template for amplifying TCR beta CDR3 regions. A set of HTBI primers served as the primers for a first-round RT-PCR of the TCR CDR3. TCRdb itself ran the multiplex PCR reads through MiXCR, one entry per CDR3 protein. The sample yields 350,000 or so distinct CDR3 sequences, around 18% seen once. Sample: blood. Source of these receptors: a woman aged 40 to 50 with Graves' ophthalmopathy.

This clonotype came up many times. The DNA of the CDR3 is TGTGCCTGGAGTGTCGCTGGGACAGCCGCTGCCCAGTACTTC. Protein sequence: CAWSVAGTAAAQYF. The rearrangement links TRBV30 to TRBJ2-5; 7 positions agree with TRBD1. CDR3 size: 14 residues. Germline assignment: CDR1 GTSNPN and CDR2 SVGIG (reference sequence). The ends lost 0 bases at V and 9 bases at J; junction bases unmatched: 10.

This clonotype was detected many times. The chain links TRBV20-1 to TRBJ2-7, with D maybe TRBD1 (6 bases). V was trimmed by 4 bases and J by 0 bases, leaving 13 bases between them. There are 14 residues in the CDR3. Germline assignment: CDR1 DFQATT and CDR2 SNEGSKA (reference sequence). CDR3: CSAISRTASYEQYF. The CDR3 DNA reads as TGCAGTGCTATATCGAGGACAGCCTCCTACGAGCAGTACTTC.

There are many counts of this clonotype. The rearrangement uses TRBV28 and TRBJ2-7; TRBD2 aligns across 9 bases. The CDR3 covers 16 residues. Germline CDR1 reads MDHEN; CDR2 reads SYDVKM. V dropped 1 base and J dropped 2; count of bases not matched to a gene: 6. Written as DNA, the CDR3 is TGTGCCAGCAGTTTATTATTGCGGGAGGGGACCTACGAGCAGTACTTC. This translates into CASSLLLREGTYEQYF.

Ten or more counts support this clonotype. This chain links TRBV6-2 or TRBV6-3 with TRBJ2-4; possibly TRBD2 for D (5 bases). The length of the CDR3 is 16 residues. Germline values: CDR1 MNHEY, CDR2 SVGEGT. V lost 6 bases, J lost 1 base, and 16 bases lay in between. This CDR3 is CASRHPDFNAKNIQYF. The CDR3 DNA sequence: TGTGCCAGCAGGCACCCGGACTTTAACGCCAAAAACATTCAGTACTTC.

The chain uses TRBV28 and TRBJ2-5, with a possible D match to TRBD2 (7 bases). The CDR3 extends over 15 amino acids. Germline V gene sequence: CDR1 MDHEN, CDR2 SYDVKM. V was pared by 7 bases and J by 5 bases, with 20 bases between. CDR3: CASTLQRGGRETQYF. The CDR3 DNA is TGTGCCAGCACGTTACAGAGGGGGGGACGGGAGACCCAGTACTTC. The whole variable domain, remainder taken from reference TRBV28 and TRBJ2-5, is DVKVTQSSRYLVKRTGEKVFLECVQDMDHENMFWYRQDPGLGLRLIYFSYDVKMKEKGDIPEGYSVSREKKERFSLILESASTNQTSMYLCASTLQRGGRETQYFGPGTRLLVL.

This clonotype was observed at least ten times. The rearrangement joins TRBV15 to TRBJ1-5; 10 bases line up with TRBD1. With 1 base clipped from V and 7 bases from J, the junction kept 4 bases outside the gene matches. Germline V lookup: CDR1 LNHNV, CDR2 YYDKDF (reference sequence). The CDR3 covers 15 residues. Here the CDR3 DNA reads TGTGCCACCAGCAGAGGTAGGACAGGGGGGCAGCCCCAGCATTTT. It specifies CATSRGRTGGQPQHF.